The rows below give T cell receptor beta chains drawn from one sample of a study of shared clonotypes between healthy human individuals. The table came from immunoSEQ multiplex PCR; TCRdb's copy has only in-frame clones and leaves some out. The repertoire has 450,000 to 500,000 clones, about three quarters of them found once; the top ten carry roughly 13%. Sequenced input: PBMCs. The receptors were gathered from a woman aged 35 to 49 in good health. Some clones in this sample may be carry-over from other donors' samples. Both conserved end residues are part of each CDR3. Each record gives: D gene, V gene, clone size, J gene, CDR3 protein, CDR3 DNA. A D gene is named only where the DNA matches it firmly. Expanded clones are given a class, and other clones once, few, many or no size at all.

D gene: TRBD1; V gene: TRBV11-2; clone size: .; J gene: TRBJ1-5; CDR3 protein: CASSLEVDRGQHF; CDR3 DNA: TGTGCCAGCAGCTTAGAAGTCGACAGGGGTCAGCATTTT
D gene: .; V gene: TRBV2; clone size: .; J gene: TRBJ1-4; CDR3 protein: CASSPIIPGEKLFF; CDR3 DNA: TGTGCCAGCAGCCCGATAATACCGGGGGAAAAACTGTTTTTT
D gene: .; V gene: TRBV5-1; clone size: .; J gene: TRBJ2-3; CDR3 protein: CASSQQAETDTQYF; CDR3 DNA: TGCGCCAGCAGCCAACAAGCCGAGACGGATACGCAGTATTTT
D gene: TRBD2; V gene: TRBV28; clone size: .; J gene: TRBJ2-1; CDR3 protein: CASSFRLAGRVNEQFF; CDR3 DNA: TGTGCCAGCAGTTTCCGGCTAGCGGGGAGGGTAAATGAGCAGTTCTTC
D gene: .; V gene: TRBV11-2; clone size: .; J gene: TRBJ2-1; CDR3 protein: CASSFGGNSYNEQFF; CDR3 DNA: TGTGCCAGCAGCTTCGGCGGGAACTCCTACAATGAGCAGTTCTTC
D gene: .; V gene: TRBV5-4; clone size: .; J gene: TRBJ2-3; CDR3 protein: CASSLGGFGTDTQYF; CDR3 DNA: TGTGCCAGCAGCTTGGGGGGTTTTGGCACAGATACGCAGTATTTT
D gene: .; V gene: TRBV28; clone size: .; J gene: TRBJ1-4; CDR3 protein: CASSANEKLFF; CDR3 DNA: TGTGCCAGCTCGGCTAATGAAAAACTGTTTTTT
D gene: .; V gene: TRBV7-3; clone size: .; J gene: TRBJ2-3; CDR3 protein: CASSFSAPGSTDTQYF; CDR3 DNA: TGTGCCAGCAGCTTCTCGGCCCCGGGTAGCACAGATACGCAGTATTTT
D gene: TRBD1; V gene: TRBV9; clone size: once; J gene: TRBJ2-3; CDR3 protein: CASRGQGHPGDTQYF; CDR3 DNA: TGTGCCAGCAGGGGACAGGGGCATCCTGGAGATACGCAGTATTTT
D gene: TRBD1; V gene: TRBV28; clone size: .; J gene: TRBJ1-4; CDR3 protein: CASRQGGPSNEKLFF; CDR3 DNA: TGTGCCAGCAGGCAGGGGGGGCCTTCTAATGAAAAACTGTTTTTT
D gene: TRBD1; V gene: TRBV10-1; clone size: .; J gene: TRBJ2-4; CDR3 protein: CASSPRDREVAKNIQYF; CDR3 DNA: TGCGCCAGCAGTCCCCGGGACAGGGAAGTGGCCAAAAACATTCAGTACTTC